This is a list of T cell receptor beta chains from one sample in a study of cytomegalovirus exposure and HLA in healthy donors. Sequencing was performed with immunoSEQ multiplex PCR; in TCRdb, only in-frame clones are kept and a portion is missing. The table lists some 150,000 clones, roughly 80% of them singletons. Input material: PBMCs. The receptors come from a woman aged 45-60 years in good health and CMV-seropositive. Both conserved end residues are part of each CDR3. Fields, in order: V gene, J gene, CDR3 protein.

V gene: TRBV5-1; J gene: TRBJ2-5; CDR3 protein: CASSLTSGRPKTQYF
V gene: TRBV2; J gene: TRBJ2-3; CDR3 protein: CASSAYDTQYF
V gene: TRBV11-2; J gene: TRBJ2-5; CDR3 protein: CASSFNRGETQYF
V gene: TRBV6-6; J gene: TRBJ2-2; CDR3 protein: CASSVYGELFF
V gene: TRBV12-2; J gene: TRBJ2-3; CDR3 protein: CASRLARGPYPLGQYF
V gene: TRBV7-2; J gene: TRBJ1-5; CDR3 protein: CASSSSYRDRGRQPQHF
V gene: TRBV19; J gene: TRBJ2-7; CDR3 protein: CASSITGTYEQYF
V gene: TRBV23-1; J gene: TRBJ2-7; CDR3 protein: CASSHKDSNYEQYF
V gene: TRBV2; J gene: TRBJ2-1; CDR3 protein: CASSELAGAYNEQFF
V gene: TRBV29-1; J gene: TRBJ1-1; CDR3 protein: CSVGQGNTEAFF
V gene: TRBV19; J gene: TRBJ2-1; CDR3 protein: CASSIGLAVPRGEQFF
V gene: TRBV28; J gene: TRBJ2-1; CDR3 protein: CASISGSIYNEQFF
V gene: TRBV6-6; J gene: TRBJ1-1; CDR3 protein: CASSYSEGEGEAFF
V gene: TRBV9; J gene: TRBJ2-1; CDR3 protein: CASSWGLAGDDNEQFF
V gene: TRBV7-2; J gene: TRBJ2-3; CDR3 protein: CASSSSRTSGGEDTQYF
V gene: TRBV27; J gene: NA; CDR3 protein: CASSVTGVTYEQYF
V gene: TRBV7-8; J gene: TRBJ1-5; CDR3 protein: CASSPGGQNGQPQHF
V gene: TRBV7-7; J gene: TRBJ1-1; CDR3 protein: CASGRDRNTEAFF
V gene: TRBV2; J gene: TRBJ2-1; CDR3 protein: CASRPLSGSSYNEQFF
V gene: TRBV27; J gene: TRBJ2-7; CDR3 protein: CASSPGRGSYEQYF
V gene: TRBV6-5; J gene: TRBJ2-3; CDR3 protein: CASSRTDPTDTQYF
V gene: TRBV21-1; J gene: TRBJ2-7; CDR3 protein: CASSKSGCRQYF
V gene: TRBV5-1; J gene: TRBJ2-5; CDR3 protein: CASSLGQGQETQYF
V gene: TRBV7-2; J gene: TRBJ2-1; CDR3 protein: CASSLVPPGVSYNEQFF
V gene: TRBV4-1; J gene: TRBJ1-1; CDR3 protein: CASSQGDFVGTEAFF
V gene: TRBV28; J gene: TRBJ2-3; CDR3 protein: CASSLLGLAGEDTQYF
V gene: TRBV5-1; J gene: TRBJ2-3; CDR3 protein: CASNLAGGGSDTQYF
V gene: TRBV7-9; J gene: TRBJ2-7; CDR3 protein: CASSLGTAGTVYEQYF
V gene: TRBV28; J gene: TRBJ1-2; CDR3 protein: CASRRSAGTGDLANYGYTF
V gene: TRBV18; J gene: TRBJ2-1; CDR3 protein: CASSPLSSYNEQFF
V gene: TRBV6-6; J gene: TRBJ1-1; CDR3 protein: CASSYYGRNTEAFF
V gene: TRBV12-5; J gene: TRBJ2-3; CDR3 protein: CASGPSTDTQYF